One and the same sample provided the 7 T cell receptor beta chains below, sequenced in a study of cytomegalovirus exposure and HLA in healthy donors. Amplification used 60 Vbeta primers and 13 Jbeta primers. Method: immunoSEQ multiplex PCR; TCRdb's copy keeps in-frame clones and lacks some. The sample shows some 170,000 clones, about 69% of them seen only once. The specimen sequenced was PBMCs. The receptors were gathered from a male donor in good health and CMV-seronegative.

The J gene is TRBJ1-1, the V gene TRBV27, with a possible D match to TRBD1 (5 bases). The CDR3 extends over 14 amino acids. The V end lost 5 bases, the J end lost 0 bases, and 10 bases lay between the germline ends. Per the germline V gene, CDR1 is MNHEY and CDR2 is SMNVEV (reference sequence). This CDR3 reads CASSMSGMNTEAFF. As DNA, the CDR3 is TGTGCCAGCAGTATGTCAGGGATGAACACTGAAGCTTTCTTT.

In DNA, the CDR3 is TGTGCCTGGGAAGGGCGGGAGCGAAGGTACGAGCAGTACTTC. This gives the protein CAWEGRERRYEQYF. This chain joins TRBV30 and TRBJ2-7, with TRBD2 matching 7 bases. Germline V gives CDR1 GTSNPN, CDR2 SVGIG (reference sequence). The CDR3 contains 14 residues. V was pared by 5 bases and J by 4 bases, with 11 bases of the junction left unmatched. The full variable domain, completed using reference TRBV30 and TRBJ2-7, is SQTIHQWPATLVQPVGSPLSLECTVEGTSNPNLYWYRQAAGRGLQLLFYSVGIGQISSEVPQNLSASRPQDRQFILSSKKLLLSDSGFYLCAWEGRERRYEQYFGPGTRLTVT.

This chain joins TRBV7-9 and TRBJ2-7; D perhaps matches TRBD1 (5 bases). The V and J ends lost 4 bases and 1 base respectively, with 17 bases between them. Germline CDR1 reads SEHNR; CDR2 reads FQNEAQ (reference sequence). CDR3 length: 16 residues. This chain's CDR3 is CASSSQKTDSSYEQYF. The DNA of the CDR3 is TGTGCCAGCAGCTCCCAGAAAACTGACAGTTCCTACGAGCAGTACTTC.

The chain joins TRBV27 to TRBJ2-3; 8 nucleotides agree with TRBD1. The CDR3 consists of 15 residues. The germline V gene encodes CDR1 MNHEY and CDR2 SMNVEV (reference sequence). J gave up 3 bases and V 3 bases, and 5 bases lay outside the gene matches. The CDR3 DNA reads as TGTGCCAGCAGTTTCGGACAGGGTGGGACAGATACGCAGTATTTT. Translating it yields CASSFGQGGTDTQYF.

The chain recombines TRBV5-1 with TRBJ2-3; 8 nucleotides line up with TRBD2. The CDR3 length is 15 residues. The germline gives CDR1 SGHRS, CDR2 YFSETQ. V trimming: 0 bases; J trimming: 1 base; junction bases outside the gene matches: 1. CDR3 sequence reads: CASSLVLAGTDTQYF. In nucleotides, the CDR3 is TGCGCCAGCAGCTTGGTACTAGCGGGCACAGATACGCAGTATTTT.

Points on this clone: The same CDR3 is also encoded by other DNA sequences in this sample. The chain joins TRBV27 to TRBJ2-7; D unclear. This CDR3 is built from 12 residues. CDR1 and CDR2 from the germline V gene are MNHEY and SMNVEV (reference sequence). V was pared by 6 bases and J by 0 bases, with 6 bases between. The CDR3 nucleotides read TGTGCCAGCAGCTCTTCCTCCTACGAGCAGTACTTC. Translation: CASSSSSYEQYF.

Here the CDR3 DNA reads TGTGCCAGCAGCAAGACTAGCGGGGGATTCGATGAGCAGTTCTTC. Its translation is CASSKTSGGFDEQFF. This chain uses TRBV7-2 with TRBJ2-1; 12 positions agree with TRBD2. The V and J ends lost 5 bases and 8 bases, in that order; junction bases with no gene match: 7. Per the germline V gene, CDR1 is SGHTA and CDR2 is FQGNSA. The CDR3 sequence is 15 residues long. Full variable domain (outside the CDR3, taken from reference TRBV7-2 and TRBJ2-1): GAGVSQSPSNKVTEKGKDVELRCDPISGHTALYWYRQSLGQGLEFLIYFQGNSAPDKSGLPSDRFSAERTGGSVSTLTIQRTQQEDSAVYLCASSKTSGGFDEQFFGPGTRLTVL.